This T cell receptor (beta chain) was sequenced in a study of blood T cell repertoires in COVID-19 (dated by TCRdb to about 2020). For the wider study: Samples covering the acute and convalescent phases of COVID-19 were provided by collaborators in the United States, Italy and Spain. HLA class I and class II types, where available, came from metadata supplied by the sample provider rather than from assay-based typing. The samples were drawn from the first 160 participants of the ongoing ImmuneRACE study and from 1,254 subjects provided by 6 global collaborators. The dataset comprised deeply sampled blood TCRbeta repertoires from subjects exposed to, actively infected with, or recovered from COVID-19. Sample metadata almost always included a de-identified subject ID, COVID-19 status, age in years and sex. The repertoires were released in a freely available public database meant as a resource for research on the immune response to SARS-CoV-2. The material from the prospective study consisted of cDNA or gDNA derived from T cells, B-cell-depleted T cells, or PBMCs.

One collaborating source in Seattle enrolled patients while the patients were actively infected and followed the patients over time throughout the course of disease. Collaborating institutions collected whole blood in K2EDTA tubes following their own protocols. For TCRbeta analysis, collaborator samples were shipped as frozen whole blood, as isolated PBMCs, or as DNA extracted from either sample type. TCRbeta CDR3 regions were amplified from genomic DNA using the immunoSEQ Assay, a bias-controlled multiplex PCR. As for how the authors treated the data: The number of nucleated cells in each sample was estimated by amplification of reference gene primers within the assay. Sequence reads were collapsed and filtered to measure the absolute abundance of every unique TCRbeta CDR3 rearrangement. For each sample, productive Simpson clonality was calculated by taking the square root of Simpson's diversity index across productive rearrangements. TCRdb provides this immuneACCESS table in a form limited to in-frame rearrangements. Some clones are lacking; in checked studies, under half of them reflect an unresolved V gene, and why the rest are absent is not known. The DNA gave D and trimming, while V, J and clone size come from that table. The sample table records under 200,000 clones; around nine tenths of these occur just once. 10% of the sample is taken by the ten largest.

What the work shows at the level of the full study, not this receptor alone: Clinical and demographic metadata were provided uncurated, with the amount varying by source and participant.

The germline V gene encodes CDR1 SEHNR and CDR2 FQNEAQ (reference sequence). The CDR3, cysteine through phenylalanine, is 14 amino acids long. Only the CDR3 part of the read is kept: 42 bases, read in frame from the first base. V and J are truncated by 1 base and 6 bases respectively, leaving an intervening sequence of 10 bases. Comment on this clone: Its cognate antigen has yet to be identified. Within one base of it there is no much larger clone, and no base qualities were kept.

Recombination joined TRBV7-9 with TRBJ2-1; no D gene is confidently identified. This clonotype originated in a woman aged 70-85 years with COVID-19, enrolled during active disease. Sample: peripheral blood. The CDR3 has the sequence CASSLDPQVNEQFF. The nucleotide sequence reads as follows: TGTGCCAGCAGCTTAGACCCGCAGGTCAATGAGCAGTTCTTC.